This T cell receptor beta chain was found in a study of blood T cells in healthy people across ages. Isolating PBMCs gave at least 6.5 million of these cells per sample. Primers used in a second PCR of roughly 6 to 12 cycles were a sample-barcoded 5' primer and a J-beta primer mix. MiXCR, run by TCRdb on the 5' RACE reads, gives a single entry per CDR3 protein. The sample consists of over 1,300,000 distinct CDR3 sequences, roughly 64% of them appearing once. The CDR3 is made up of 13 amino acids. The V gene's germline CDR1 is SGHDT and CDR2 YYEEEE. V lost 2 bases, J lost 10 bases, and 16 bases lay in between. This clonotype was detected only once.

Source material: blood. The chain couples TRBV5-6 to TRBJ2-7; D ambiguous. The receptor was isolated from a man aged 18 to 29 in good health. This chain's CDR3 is CASSFYSKGTQYF. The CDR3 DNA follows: TGTGCCAGCAGCTTTTACTCAAAAGGTACCCAGTACTTC.